The 7 T cell receptor beta chains reported below all come from one sample, sequenced in a study of T cell repertoires in cytomegalovirus infection. Each CDR3 protein is one row after TCRdb ran MiXCR on the reads. The repertoire includes about 360,000 distinct CDR3 sequences, roughly 34% of them detected once, and around an eighth sits in the top ten. These receptors' targets are unknown. The sample was cultured PBMCs, taken from culture after CMV antigen stimulation. Receptor source: a human donor in good health (CMV status not recorded). Some clones in this sample may be carry-over from other donors' samples.

Comment on this clonotype: A much more abundant neighbour one base away suggests this may be a read error. The rearrangement joins TRBV7-2 to TRBJ2-5; 10 bases fit TRBD2. CDR3 length: 16 amino acids. Germline V gene data show CDR1 as SGHTA and CDR2 as FQGNSA. Trimming removed 3 bases from V and 2 bases from J; junction bases left unmatched: 6. This CDR3 is CASSFRLAGAQETQYF. The DNA for the CDR3 is TGTGCCAGCAGCTTCCGGCTAGCGGGAGCACAAGAGACCCAGTACTTC.

The chain joins TRBV29-1 to TRBJ1-3; D call uncertain. This CDR3 is built from 12 residues. V was clipped by 1 base and J by 4 bases, with 5 bases between them. The germline gives CDR1 SQVTM, CDR2 ANQGSEA. CDR3 amino acids: CSVEGSGNTIYF. The CDR3, as DNA: TGCAGCGTTGAAGGTTCGGGAAACACCATATATTTT.

The gene calls are TRBV7-2 and TRBJ2-7, with D hard to call. The CDR3 has 14 residues. From germline, CDR1 is SGHTA and CDR2 FQGNSA. Trimming cost V 2 bases and J 2 bases, with 10 bases left between them. The CDR3 coding sequence is TGTGCCAGCAGCTTACTCTTTTGCGCCTACGAGCAGTACTTC. Protein product: CASSLLFCAYEQYF.

The rearrangement links TRBV7-2 to TRBJ1-2; D might be TRBD1 (6 bases). Germline V gives CDR1 SGHTA, CDR2 FQGNSA. The V end was cut by 1 base, the J end by 4 bases, with 13 bases between. This CDR3 has 15 amino acids. CDR3 coding DNA: TGTGCCAGCAGCTTAGTTTCAGGGGAAATCTATGGCTACACCTTC. Protein product: CASSLVSGEIYGYTF.

The sample holds one count of this clonotype. The V gene is TRBV4-1, the J gene TRBJ2-5; the match to TRBD1 covers 8 bases. Per the germline V gene, CDR1 is MGHRA and CDR2 is YSYEKL. The ends lost 5 bases at V and 5 bases at J; junction bases unmatched: 10. The CDR3 covers 15 residues. The CDR3: CASSTAPTGAETQYF. Here the CDR3 DNA reads TGCGCCAGCAGCACCGCACCGACAGGGGCGGAGACCCAGTACTTC.

The chain employs TRBV6-6 and TRBJ2-1; the D gene is possibly TRBD2 (5 bases). This CDR3 spans 16 amino acids. CDR1 is MNHNY and CDR2 is SVGAGI in the germline V gene (reference sequence). The ends were cut back, 2 bases at V and 8 bases at J, with 19 bases in the middle. In nucleotides, the CDR3 is TGTGCCAGCAGTTACCGGGGTGTGAGGGCGCAGGATGAGCAGTTCTTC. It codes for CASSYRGVRAQDEQFF.

This clonotype was observed a handful of times. The chain employs TRBV12-5 and TRBJ2-1, with 10 bases fitting TRBD2. V lost 2 bases and J lost 9; bases outside the gene matches: 10. The CDR3 contains 16 residues. CDR1 and CDR2 (germline): LGHNT, FRNRAP. DNA for the CDR3: TGTGCTAGTGGTTTGAGGCTAGCGGGAGTAGTTGGTGAGCAGTTCTTC. Protein: CASGLRLAGVVGEQFF.